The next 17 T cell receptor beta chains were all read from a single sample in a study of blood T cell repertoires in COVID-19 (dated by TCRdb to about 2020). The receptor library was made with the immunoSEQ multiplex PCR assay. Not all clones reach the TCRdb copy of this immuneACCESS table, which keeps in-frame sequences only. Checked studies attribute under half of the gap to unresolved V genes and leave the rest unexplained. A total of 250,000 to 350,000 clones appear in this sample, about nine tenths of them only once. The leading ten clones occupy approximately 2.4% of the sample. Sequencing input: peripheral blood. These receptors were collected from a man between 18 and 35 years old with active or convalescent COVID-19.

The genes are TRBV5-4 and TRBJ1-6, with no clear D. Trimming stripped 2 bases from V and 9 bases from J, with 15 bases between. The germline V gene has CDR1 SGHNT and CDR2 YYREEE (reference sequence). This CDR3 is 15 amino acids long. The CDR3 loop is CASSFTSSVRSPLHF. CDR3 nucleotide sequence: TGTGCCAGCAGCTTCACGTCGAGTGTTCGTTCACCCCTCCACTTT.

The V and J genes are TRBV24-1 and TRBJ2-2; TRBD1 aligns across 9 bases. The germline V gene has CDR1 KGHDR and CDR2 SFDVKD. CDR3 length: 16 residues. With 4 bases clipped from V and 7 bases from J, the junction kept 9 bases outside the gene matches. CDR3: CATSDPTGGMGGELFF. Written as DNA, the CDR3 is TGTGCCACCAGTGACCCGACAGGGGGAATGGGCGGGGAGCTGTTTTTT.

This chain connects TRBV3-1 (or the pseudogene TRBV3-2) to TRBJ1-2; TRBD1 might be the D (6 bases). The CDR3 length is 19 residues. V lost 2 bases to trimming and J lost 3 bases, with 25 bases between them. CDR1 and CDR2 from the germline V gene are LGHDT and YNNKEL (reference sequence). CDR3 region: CASSQIGGGTYGPHYGYTF. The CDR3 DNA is TGTGCCAGCAGCCAAATAGGGGGAGGGACCTACGGGCCCCACTATGGCTACACCTTC.

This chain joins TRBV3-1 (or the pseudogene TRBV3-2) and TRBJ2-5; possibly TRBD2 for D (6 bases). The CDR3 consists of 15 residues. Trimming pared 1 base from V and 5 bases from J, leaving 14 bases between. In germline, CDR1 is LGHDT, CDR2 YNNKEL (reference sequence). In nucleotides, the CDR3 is TGTGCCAGCAGCCAAGTTACGGGAGATGTGGAGACCCAGTACTTC. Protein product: CASSQVTGDVETQYF.

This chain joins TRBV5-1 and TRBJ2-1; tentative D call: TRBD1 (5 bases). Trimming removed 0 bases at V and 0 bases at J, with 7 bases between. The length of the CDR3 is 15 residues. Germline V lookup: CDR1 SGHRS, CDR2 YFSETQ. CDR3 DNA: TGCGCCAGCAGCTTGGCAGGGATCTCCTACAATGAGCAGTTCTTC. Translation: CASSLAGISYNEQFF.

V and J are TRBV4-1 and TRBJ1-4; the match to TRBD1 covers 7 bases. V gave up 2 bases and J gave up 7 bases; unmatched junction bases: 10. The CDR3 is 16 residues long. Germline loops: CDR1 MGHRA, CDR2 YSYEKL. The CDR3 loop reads CASSQPSDRVSEKLFF. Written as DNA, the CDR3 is TGCGCCAGCAGCCAACCATCCGACAGGGTATCTGAAAAACTGTTTTTT.

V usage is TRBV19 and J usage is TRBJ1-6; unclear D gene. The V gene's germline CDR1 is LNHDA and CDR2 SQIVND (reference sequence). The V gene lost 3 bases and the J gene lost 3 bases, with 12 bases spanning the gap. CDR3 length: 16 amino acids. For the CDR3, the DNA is TGTGCCAGTAGTATGTCGGCAGGAGGCTATAATTCACCCCTCCACTTT. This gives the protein CASSMSAGGYNSPLHF.

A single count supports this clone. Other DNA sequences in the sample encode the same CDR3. CDR3: CASSLGQGGQPQHF. The DNA of the CDR3 is TGCGCCAGCAGCTTGGGGCAGGGCGGTCAGCCCCAGCATTTT. This chain joins TRBV5-1 and TRBJ1-5; D is possibly TRBD1 (5 bases). Trimming removed 0 bases at V and 6 bases at J, with 10 bases between. Per germline, CDR1 SGHRS and CDR2 YFSETQ. CDR3 size: 14 residues. Full variable domain (rest looked up from reference TRBV5-1 and TRBJ1-5): KAGVTQTPRYLIKTRGQQVTLSCSPISGHRSVSWYQQTPGQGLQFLFEYFSETQRNKGNFPGRFSGRQFSNSRSEMNVSTLELGDSALYLCASSLGQGGQPQHFGDGTRLSIL.

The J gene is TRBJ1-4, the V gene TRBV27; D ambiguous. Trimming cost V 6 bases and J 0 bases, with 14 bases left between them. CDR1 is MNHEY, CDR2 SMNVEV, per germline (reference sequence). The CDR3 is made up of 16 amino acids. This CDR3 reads CASSPWPPATNEKLFF. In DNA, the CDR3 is TGTGCCAGCAGCCCTTGGCCGCCCGCAACTAATGAAAAACTGTTTTTT.

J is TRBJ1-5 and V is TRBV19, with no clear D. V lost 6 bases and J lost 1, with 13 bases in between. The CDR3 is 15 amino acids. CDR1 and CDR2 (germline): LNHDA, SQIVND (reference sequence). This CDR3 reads CASSLRVPSNQPQHF. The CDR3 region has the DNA TGTGCCAGTAGCTTGAGGGTTCCGAGCAATCAGCCCCAGCATTTT. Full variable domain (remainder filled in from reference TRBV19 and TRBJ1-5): DGGITQSPKYLFRKEGQNVTLSCEQNLNHDAMYWYRQDPGQGLRLIYYSQIVNDFQKGDIAEGYSVSREKKESFPLTVTSAQKNPTAFYLCASSLRVPSNQPQHFGDGTRLSIL.

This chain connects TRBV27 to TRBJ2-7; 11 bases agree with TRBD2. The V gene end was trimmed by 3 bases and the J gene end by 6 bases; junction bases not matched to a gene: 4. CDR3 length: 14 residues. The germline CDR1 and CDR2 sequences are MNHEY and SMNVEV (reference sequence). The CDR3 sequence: CASSFTSGRSEQYF. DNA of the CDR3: TGTGCCAGCAGTTTCACTAGCGGGAGAAGCGAGCAGTACTTC.

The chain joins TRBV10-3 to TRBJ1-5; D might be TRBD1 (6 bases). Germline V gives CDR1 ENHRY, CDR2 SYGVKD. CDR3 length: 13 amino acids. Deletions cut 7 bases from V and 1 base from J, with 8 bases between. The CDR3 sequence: CAIKGESNQPQHF. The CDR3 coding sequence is TGTGCCATCAAGGGGGAGAGCAATCAGCCCCAGCATTTT.

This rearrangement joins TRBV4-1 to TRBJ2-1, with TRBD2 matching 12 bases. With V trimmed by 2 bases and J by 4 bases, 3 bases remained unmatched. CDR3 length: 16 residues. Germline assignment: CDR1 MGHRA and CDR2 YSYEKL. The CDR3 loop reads CASSQRGLAGYNEQFF. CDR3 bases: TGCGCCAGCAGCCAACGGGGACTAGCGGGTTACAATGAGCAGTTCTTC.

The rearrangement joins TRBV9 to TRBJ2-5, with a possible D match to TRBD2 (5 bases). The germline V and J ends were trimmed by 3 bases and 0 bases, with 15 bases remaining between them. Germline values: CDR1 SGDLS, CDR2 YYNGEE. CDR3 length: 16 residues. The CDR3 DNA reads TGTGCCAGCAGCGACGGACTGAAAAAGTACCAAGAGACCCAGTACTTC. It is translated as CASSDGLKKYQETQYF.

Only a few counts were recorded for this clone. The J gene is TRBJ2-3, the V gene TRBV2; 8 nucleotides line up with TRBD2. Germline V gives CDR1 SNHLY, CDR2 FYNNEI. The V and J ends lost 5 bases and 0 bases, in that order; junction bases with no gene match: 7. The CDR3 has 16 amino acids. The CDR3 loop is CASSTGRGTSTDTQYF. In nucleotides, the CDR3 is TGTGCCAGCAGTACCGGGAGGGGCACTAGCACAGATACGCAGTATTTT.

The CDR3, as DNA: TGTGCCAGCAGTGGCTTGGGGAGCTCTGGGGCCAACGTCCTGACTTTC. Its protein product is CASSGLGSSGANVLTF. The rearrangement links TRBV2 to TRBJ2-6; possible D gene TRBD2, 5 bases. The germline V and J ends were trimmed by 4 bases and 0 bases, with 10 bases remaining between them. Germline V lookup: CDR1 SNHLY, CDR2 FYNNEI. The CDR3 has 16 residues.

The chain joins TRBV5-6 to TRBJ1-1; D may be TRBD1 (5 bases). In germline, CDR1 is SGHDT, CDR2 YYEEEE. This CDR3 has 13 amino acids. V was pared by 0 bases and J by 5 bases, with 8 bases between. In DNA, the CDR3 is TGTGCCAGCAGCTTGGTGTCAGGGACTGAAGCTTTCTTT. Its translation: CASSLVSGTEAFF.